This TCR beta chain emerged from a study of T cell repertoires in cytomegalovirus infection. MiXCR, run by TCRdb on the reads, gives a single entry per CDR3 protein. In the table there are under 450,000 distinct CDR3 sequences, around a third of which are singletons. Regarding this clonotype: Antigen unknown.

This CDR3 has 13 residues. V shed 9 bases, J shed 1 base, and the junction held 5 bases outside the gene matches. CDR1 and CDR2 from the germline V gene are LNHDA and SQIVND (reference sequence). This chain uses TRBV19 with TRBJ2-7; 8 bases fit TRBD2. The receptor comes from a human donor in good health (CMV status not recorded). Some clones in this sample may be carry-over from other donors' samples. This sample comprised cultured PBMCs, obtained from culture after CMV antigen stimulation. Written as DNA, the CDR3 is TGTGCCAGAGGGACTAGGTGGTCCTACGAGCAGTACGTC. Translated: CARGTRWSYEQYV.